This T cell receptor beta chain was documented in a study of metastatic and nonmetastatic thyroid tumors. In the study overall: Where malignant and benign thyroid patients were concerned, repertoires were compared across blood and tumor or nodule tissue.

MiXCR was used by TCRdb to re-call the PCR reads. The table includes under 50,000 clones, approximately 17% detected once. Germline V gene data show CDR1 as MNHNS and CDR2 as SASEGT. This CDR3 spans 15 amino acids. Trimming pared 2 bases from V and 3 bases from J, leaving 14 bases between. This clone was seen more than once but under ten times. Thyroid surgery had not been preceded by any treatment in any patient. Sequenced: tumor tissue. The chain carries TRBV6-1 and TRBJ2-7, with unresolved D. The receptor was isolated from a female donor with papillary thyroid cancer or a benign thyroid nodule (not recorded which). Some clones in this sample may be carry-over from other donors' samples. The CDR3 is CASSEFSDPLYEQYF. The DNA for the CDR3 is TGTGCCAGCAGTGAATTCAGCGACCCCCTCTACGAGCAGTACTTC.